The sequence of this T cell receptor (beta chain) was determined in a study of cytomegalovirus exposure and HLA in healthy donors. Whole-study results and caveats: Analysis performed later showed TCR beta chains linked to HLA being more clonally expanded than equally common others.

The PCR used 60 Vbeta and 13 Jbeta primers. Here immunoSEQ multiplex PCR was the method, and the copy in TCRdb shows in-frame clones only, minus some. The table has 150,000 to 200,000 clones, 82% seen once. This clone has just a few counts. Its antigen remains unidentified. The sequencing input was PBMCs. This TCR was recovered from a girl aged 2-10 years in good health and CMV-seropositive.

The CDR3 coding sequence is TGTGCTTTTTCGGGGCGGGGGATCTCTGGAAACACCATATATTTT. Its protein is CAFSGRGISGNTIYF. The V and J genes are TRBV30 and TRBJ1-3; tentative D call: TRBD1 (5 bases). The CDR3 runs to 15 residues. Germline V gives CDR1 GTSNPN, CDR2 SVGIG (reference sequence).